This entry lists 12 T cell receptor beta chains sequenced from one sample in a study of PD-L1 blockade in urothelial cancer. Time point here: peripheral blood 6 weeks after treatment start. Here immunoSEQ multiplex PCR was the method, and the copy in TCRdb shows in-frame clones only, minus some. This sample has more than 95,000 clones, with around 89% found just once. Sequencing used PBMCs, obtained around atezolizumab (anti-PD-L1) treatment. The receptors stem from a man aged 55 to 69 with urothelial cancer.

The chain joins TRBV4-3 to TRBJ2-1; 8 bases are shared with TRBD2. Losses at the gene ends were 0 bases for V and 2 bases for J; bases not matched to a gene: 6. The CDR3 runs to 17 residues. CDR1 and CDR2 from the germline V gene are LGHNA and YSLEER. This CDR3 reads CASSQDRAGGAYNEQFF. The CDR3 DNA is TGCGCCAGCAGCCAAGATCGGGCCGGGGGGGCCTACAATGAGCAGTTCTTC.

This clone was counted a few times. This chain connects TRBV19 to TRBJ1-5; maybe TRBD1 (6 bases). The CDR3 spans 14 residues. V was cut by 4 bases and J by 4 bases, with 11 bases left in between. Germline CDR1 LNHDA, CDR2 SQIVND (reference sequence). The CDR3: CASSTSQGNQPQHF. CDR3 DNA: TGTGCCAGTAGTACGTCTCAGGGGAATCAGCCCCAGCATTTT. Supplemented by reference TRBV19 and TRBJ1-5, the full variable domain reads DGGITQSPKYLFRKEGQNVTLSCEQNLNHDAMYWYRQDPGQGLRLIYYSQIVNDFQKGDIAEGYSVSREKKESFPLTVTSAQKNPTAFYLCASSTSQGNQPQHFGDGTRLSIL.

This chain uses TRBV7-9 with TRBJ2-7, with 8 bases that match TRBD1. Trimming took 0 bases from V and 1 from J; bases not matched to a gene: 5. This CDR3 is 16 amino acids long. Germline CDR1 reads SEHNR; CDR2 reads FQNEAQ (reference sequence). The CDR3 region has the DNA TGTGCCAGCAGCTTAGCAGACCGGACAGGGTCCTACGAGCAGTACTTC. Residues: CASSLADRTGSYEQYF.

The rearrangement joins TRBV11-3 to TRBJ1-1; 9 bases map to TRBD1. With V trimmed by 6 bases and J by 4 bases, 3 bases remained unmatched. The CDR3 has 13 amino acids. Germline V CDR1 and CDR2: SGHNT, YENEEA. The CDR3 spells CASSGQGSTEAFF. CDR3 sequence (DNA): TGTGCCAGCAGTGGACAGGGGAGCACTGAAGCTTTCTTT.

V is TRBV7-8 and J is TRBJ1-2; D unresolved. The CDR3 loop spans 16 amino acids. Trimming removed 4 bases from V and 6 bases from J, with 21 bases in between. Germline-derived CDR1 and CDR2 are SGHVS and FQNEAQ. CDR3 nucleotide sequence: TGTGCCAGCAGCTCGTTTCGGTACCCAGGCGGGGATGGCTACACCTTC. Translated: CASSSFRYPGGDGYTF.

The chain joins TRBV6-4 to TRBJ1-1; 8 bases map to TRBD1. Germline V gene lookup returns CDR1 MRHNA and CDR2 SNTAGT. After removal of 0 bases from V and 0 bases from J, the junction contained 6 bases not matched to a gene. The CDR3 has 17 residues. CDR3 DNA sequence: TGTGCCAGCAGTGACTCGTATAGGACAGGGCTGAACACTGAAGCTTTCTTT. Protein sequence: CASSDSYRTGLNTEAFF.

V gene TRBV2 combines with J gene TRBJ2-1; 12 bases align to TRBD1. The germline V gene encodes CDR1 SNHLY and CDR2 FYNNEI. Trimming removed 4 bases from V and 7 bases from J; junction bases left unmatched: 5. The CDR3 covers 15 residues. The DNA of the CDR3 is TGTGCCAGCAGTGTGGGACAGGGGGCGCAGAATGAGCAGTTCTTC. This sequence encodes CASSVGQGAQNEQFF.

The chain uses TRBV6-1 and TRBJ2-7, with TRBD2 matching over 7 bases. Germline assignment: CDR1 MNHNS and CDR2 SASEGT. Losses at the gene ends were 0 bases for V and 6 bases for J; bases not matched to a gene: 8. The CDR3 loop spans 15 amino acids. The CDR3 DNA follows: TGTGCCAGCAGTGAAGCAGGGAGGGGATTACCCGAGCAGTACTTC. Protein: CASSEAGRGLPEQYF.

The J gene is TRBJ2-3, the V gene TRBV18; 8 bases match TRBD1. The germline gives CDR1 KGHSH, CDR2 LQKENI. This CDR3 has 16 amino acids. The V gene end was trimmed by 0 bases and the J gene end by 6 bases; junction bases not matched to a gene: 8. CDR3: CASSPPTGGLGDTQYF. The CDR3 region has the DNA TGTGCCAGCTCACCACCCACAGGGGGACTCGGGGATACGCAGTATTTT.

The chain recombines TRBV29-1 with TRBJ2-7, with D possibly being TRBD1 (7 bases). V was trimmed by 4 bases and J by 2 bases, leaving 12 bases between them. CDR1 is SQVTM, CDR2 ANQGSEA, per germline. This CDR3 has 13 residues. CDR3 sequence: CSVAGGGPYEQYF. The CDR3 region has the DNA TGCAGCGTTGCTGGAGGGGGCCCCTACGAGCAGTACTTC.

This clone was picked up one time. J is TRBJ2-5 and V is TRBV28, with 16 positions matching TRBD2. The V gene end was trimmed by 6 bases and the J gene end by 4 bases; junction bases not matched to a gene: 8. The CDR3 is 17 residues long. Germline V gene lookup returns CDR1 MDHEN and CDR2 SYDVKM. CDR3 loop: CASRSGLAGGLGETQYF. CDR3 coding DNA: TGTGCCAGCAGATCGGGACTAGCGGGGGGGCTAGGAGAGACCCAGTACTTC.

This clone was observed a single time. The chain uses TRBV5-1 and TRBJ1-4, with 10 bases fitting TRBD1. Looked up from germline, CDR1 is SGHRS and CDR2 is YFSETQ. The CDR3 sequence is 14 residues long. Trimming took 0 bases from V and 7 from J; bases not matched to a gene: 0. DNA for the CDR3: TGCGCCAGCAGCTTGGGGGACAGGGGTGAAAAACTGTTTTTT. It translates to CASSLGDRGEKLFF.